Presented here are 21 T cell receptor beta chains from one specimen sequenced in a study of molecular identifiers for immune sequencing clone quantification. One entry per CDR3 protein, called by TCRdb with MiXCR from the PCR reads. The sample contains hundreds of thousands of distinct CDR3 sequences, 25% of which appear only once. Specimen: naive CD8+ T cells from blood, with Jurkat cell RNA spiked in. As for subset: FACS-sorted CD8+CD4-CCR7+CD45RA+ naive T cells. The receptor source for this set is a human donor in good health. Some libraries in this study had Jurkat cell RNA spiked in.

In this sample, this clonotype turned up many times. CDR3 nucleotide sequence: TGTGCCAGCAGCCCCCCAGGAGGGAACTATGGCTACACCTTC. It specifies CASSPPGGNYGYTF. The J gene is TRBJ1-2, the V gene TRBV7-9, with D hard to call. The CDR3 extends over 14 amino acids. V was cut by 5 bases and J by 2 bases, with 12 bases left in between. CDR1 is SEHNR and CDR2 is FQNEAQ in the germline V gene (reference sequence).

This clonotype has only a few counts. The chain employs TRBV9 and TRBJ1-3; a possible D gene is TRBD1 (5 bases). The V gene lost 0 bases and the J gene lost 4 bases, with 14 bases spanning the gap. This CDR3 contains 16 residues. Germline lookup yields CDR1 SGDLS and CDR2 YYNGEE. In DNA form, the CDR3 reads TGTGCCAGCAGCGTAGATTCCGGGGGAGCCGGAAACACCATATATTTT. This translates into CASSVDSGGAGNTIYF.

This clonotype occurred a few times. The chain has TRBV7-9 and TRBJ2-7; 7 bases align to TRBD1. The trim removed 4 bases at V and 3 bases at J, leaving 9 bases unmatched. Looked up from germline, CDR1 is SEHNR and CDR2 is FQNEAQ (reference sequence). CDR3 length equals 15 residues. The CDR3 here is CASSSSRDRIYEQYF. CDR3 DNA sequence: TGTGCCAGCAGCTCTTCCCGGGACAGAATCTACGAGCAGTACTTC.

This clonotype was found many times. The chain links TRBV2 to TRBJ2-3, with 8 nucleotides matching TRBD2. CDR3 size: 16 residues. J lost 3 bases, V lost 4 bases, and 9 bases had no gene match. CDR1 is SNHLY and CDR2 is FYNNEI in the germline V gene. CDR3 nucleotide sequence: TGTGCCAGCAGTGTTTCAGCGGGAGACCTGACAGATACGCAGTATTTT. This codes for CASSVSAGDLTDTQYF.

In this sample, this clonotype turned up a few times. The chain recombines TRBV19 with TRBJ1-5; 9 bases map to TRBD1. From germline, CDR1 is LNHDA and CDR2 SQIVND (reference sequence). V lost 3 bases, J lost 8 bases, and 8 bases stayed unmatched. The CDR3 sequence is 15 residues long. CDR3 DNA sequence: TGTGCCAGTAGTATGATGACAGGGGGTTTTGAGCCCCAGCATTTT. Protein: CASSMMTGGFEPQHF.

This clonotype was counted ten times or more. The V and J genes are TRBV29-1 and TRBJ2-1; maybe TRBD1 (6 bases). Looked up from germline, CDR1 is SQVTM and CDR2 is ANQGSEA. The CDR3 spans 12 residues. V lost 6 bases and J lost 7, with 13 bases in between. CDR3 sequence reads: CSVPLGANEQFF. CDR3 coding DNA: TGCAGCGTCCCTCTGGGGGCGAATGAGCAGTTCTTC.

The rearrangement joins TRBV12-3 or TRBV12-4 to TRBJ2-4; 10 bases match TRBD1. The CDR3 extends over 17 amino acids. Trimming removed 6 bases from V and 7 bases from J; junction bases left unmatched: 15. The CDR3 DNA reads as TGTGCCAGCAGCACCTTTAGACAGGGGGCAATAATTAACATTCAGTACTTC. Amino acid sequence: CASSTFRQGAIINIQYF.

This clonotype was seen repeatedly, ten times or more. The chain recombines TRBV4-1 with TRBJ2-3; TRBD2 agrees at 12 bases. V lost 5 bases, J lost 6 bases, and 3 bases stayed unmatched. The CDR3 contains 14 residues. Germline V gives CDR1 MGHRA, CDR2 YSYEKL. The CDR3 DNA sequence: TGCGCCAGCAGCTCCGGGACTAGCGGGGATACGCAGTATTTT. This translates into CASSSGTSGDTQYF.

This clonotype was observed at least ten times. The chain recombines TRBV4-1 with TRBJ2-1; D is undetermined. V gave up 3 bases and J gave up 12 bases, with 12 bases separating them. CDR3 length: 12 amino acids. Germline V gene sequence: CDR1 MGHRA, CDR2 YSYEKL. In DNA, the CDR3 is TGCGCCAGCAGCCAGGAGACTTGGGCGCAGTTCTTC. Amino acid sequence: CASSQETWAQFF.

J is TRBJ2-3 and V is TRBV12-3 or TRBV12-4, with D possibly being TRBD2 (7 bases). The CDR3 contains 14 residues. The V and J ends lost 8 bases and 14 bases respectively, with 26 bases between them. CDR3 bases: TGTGCCAGCGATGACGGGGCGGGGGCGCTGGTCGGGTATTTT. It specifies CASDDGAGALVGYF.

The sample holds a few counts of this clonotype. The rearrangement uses TRBV28 and TRBJ1-4, with a possible D match to TRBD1 (6 bases). The germline V and J ends were trimmed by 10 bases and 7 bases, with 22 bases remaining between them. Germline V lookup: CDR1 MDHEN, CDR2 SYDVKM. CDR3 length: 15 amino acids. The chain's CDR3 is CATGTEGTQLEKLFF. CDR3 sequence (DNA): TGTGCCACCGGAACCGAAGGGACACAACTTGAAAAACTGTTTTTT.

This clonotype has more than one count but fewer than ten. This rearrangement joins TRBV11-2 to TRBJ2-1; 8 nucleotides align to TRBD2. CDR1 and CDR2 from the germline V gene are SGHAT and FQNNGV. The CDR3 extends over 15 amino acids. V trimming: 0 bases; J trimming: 4 bases; junction bases outside the gene matches: 2. In DNA form, the CDR3 reads TGTGCCAGCAGCTTAGAGCGGGGGGCATACAATGAGCAGTTCTTC. Translated, it gives CASSLERGAYNEQFF.

A remark on this clonotype: A much larger clone differs from this one at a single base, so this may be a read error. The chain employs TRBV6-5 and TRBJ2-7, with D possibly TRBD1 on 6 matching bases. Trimming pared 10 bases from V and 7 bases from J, leaving 20 bases between. This CDR3 is built from 13 residues. Germline CDR1 and CDR2: MNHEY and SVGAGI. The CDR3 bases are TGTGCCATCAGCCCCAGGGGAATGGGGGAGCAGTACTTC. Protein sequence: CAISPRGMGEQYF.

The chain has TRBV27 and TRBJ2-7; D unresolved. The CDR3 totals 15 residues. The V and J ends lost 2 bases and 2 bases respectively, with 13 bases between them. Germline CDR1 MNHEY, CDR2 SMNVEV (reference sequence). The CDR3 bases are TGTGCCAGCAGTTTAAAGGACCCCGGCCCCTACGAGCAGTACTTC. It codes for CASSLKDPGPYEQYF.

This chain joins TRBV4-1 and TRBJ2-3; 13 bases match TRBD2. The CDR3 spans 16 residues. The germline CDR1 and CDR2 sequences are MGHRA and YSYEKL. Trimming removed 2 bases from V and 5 bases from J; junction bases left unmatched: 4. CDR3 sequence: CASSQIGLAGEDTQYF. The CDR3, as DNA: TGCGCCAGCAGCCAAATAGGACTAGCGGGAGAAGATACGCAGTATTTT.

This clonotype was recorded at least ten times. V gene TRBV19 combines with J gene TRBJ2-4; unclear D gene. V was trimmed by 1 base and J by 1 base, leaving 14 bases between them. Germline assignment: CDR1 LNHDA and CDR2 SQIVND (reference sequence). The CDR3 covers 17 residues. CDR3 nucleotides: TGTGCCAGTAGTATAGTTTCCACCCAGAGGGCCAAAAACATTCAGTACTTC. This encodes CASSIVSTQRAKNIQYF. The variable domain in full, completed from reference TRBV19 and TRBJ2-4, reads DGGITQSPKYLFRKEGQNVTLSCEQNLNHDAMYWYRQDPGQGLRLIYYSQIVNDFQKGDIAEGYSVSREKKESFPLTVTSAQKNPTAFYLCASSIVSTQRAKNIQYFGAGTRLSVL.

Ten or more counts support this clonotype. The chain couples TRBV7-2 to TRBJ2-7; tentatively, D is TRBD1 (5 bases). The CDR3 covers 14 residues. Germline V gives CDR1 SGHTA, CDR2 FQGNSA. V shed 3 bases and J shed 3 bases, with 12 bases lying between them. CDR3 nucleotides: TGTGCCAGCAGCTTTCAGGGTGTGGGCTACGAGCAGTACTTC. Amino acids: CASSFQGVGYEQYF.

V and J are TRBV9 and TRBJ2-1; 7 bases line up with TRBD2. Germline V gene lookup returns CDR1 SGDLS and CDR2 YYNGEE. V lost 3 bases, J lost 8 bases, and 5 bases stayed unmatched. This CDR3 is built from 13 residues. The DNA of the CDR3 is TGTGCCAGCAGCGAGAGCGGGAAAGATGAGCAGTTCTTC. It translates to CASSESGKDEQFF.

This clonotype was observed many times. The chain has TRBV27 and TRBJ1-6; 7 nucleotides agree with TRBD1. Looked up from germline, CDR1 is MNHEY and CDR2 is SMNVEV (reference sequence). The CDR3 length is 15 residues. J was trimmed by 14 bases and V by 4 bases; bases with no gene match: 14. The CDR3 sequence: CASSSVADRAWALHF. CDR3 DNA: TGTGCCAGCAGTTCGGTTGCCGACAGGGCTTGGGCCCTCCACTTT.

The gene calls are TRBV15 and TRBJ2-3, with D possibly called TRBD1 or TRBD2 (5 bases each). Germline V CDR1 and CDR2: LNHNV, YYDKDF (reference sequence). V lost 0 bases and J lost 8, with 21 bases in between. CDR3 size: 17 residues. The CDR3 reads CATSRDEGMILSGTQYF. The CDR3 DNA sequence: TGTGCCACCAGCAGAGACGAGGGGATGATTCTGTCAGGTACGCAGTATTTT.

Concerning this clonotype itself: It may be a read error: a sequence one base away is much more abundant. This chain joins TRBV29-1 and TRBJ2-7; TRBD1 matches 8 bases. Looked up from germline, CDR1 is SQVTM and CDR2 is ANQGSEA. The CDR3 has 15 amino acids. Written as DNA, the CDR3 is TGCAGCGTTGAAGATATGCAGGGGGCTTCCTACGGGCAGTACTTC. It translates to CSVEDMQGASYGQYF.